The rows below give T cell receptor beta chains drawn from one sample of a study of PD-1 blockade in classical Hodgkin lymphoma. Assay used: immunoSEQ multiplex PCR; TCRdb lists only in-frame clones, some missing. The data contain 100,000 or so clones, around 89% of them singletons. Material: peripheral blood mononuclear cells (PBMCs), obtained before the second cycle of nivolumab. These receptors were taken from a human donor with classical Hodgkin lymphoma. Each CDR3 is given with its conserved first and last residue. Each record gives: J gene, clone size, V gene, D gene, CDR3 protein, CDR3 DNA. A D gene is named only where the DNA matches it firmly. Size tells how often a clone was seen (once, few, many) or the class of an expanded clone, and some rows leave it out.

TRBJ1-1,NA,TRBV9,NA,CASSVATVGGNTEAFF,TGTGCCAGCAGCGTAGCTACGGTGGGAGGGAACACTGAAGCTTTCTTT
TRBJ1-6,NA,TRBV30,NA,CAWSRQGESPLHF,TGTGCCTGGAGTCGTCAGGGTGAGTCACCCCTCCACTTT
TRBJ2-1,once,TRBV19,TRBD2,CAISGGSYNEQFF,TGTGCCATTAGCGGGGGGTCCTACAATGAGCAGTTCTTC
TRBJ2-6,once,TRBV2,NA,CARGAGASGANVLTF,TGTGCCAGGGGGGCAGGAGCCTCTGGGGCCAACGTCCTGACTTTC
TRBJ1-1,NA,TRBV19,NA,CASSPRLGGAEAFF,TGTGCCAGTAGTCCTAGGCTGGGGGGCGCTGAAGCTTTCTTT
TRBJ2-1,NA,TRBV15,NA,CATSRGVGRGEQFF,TGTGCCACCAGCAGAGGCGTTGGGCGGGGTGAGCAGTTCTTC
TRBJ2-2,NA,TRBV9,TRBD2,CASSVDSGVLTGELFF,TGTGCCAGCAGCGTCGATAGCGGGGTCCTGACCGGGGAGCTGTTTTTT
TRBJ1-5,NA,TRBV30,NA,CAWSNGQPQHF,TGTGCCTGGAGTAATGGTCAGCCCCAGCATTTT
TRBJ2-7,once,TRBV4-2,TRBD2,CASSEGLAGEYEQYF,TGTGCCAGCAGCGAGGGACTAGCGGGGGAATACGAGCAGTACTTC
TRBJ1-4,NA,TRBV7-9,NA,CASSRTADQREKLFF,TGTGCCAGCAGTAGGACTGCAGATCAGAGGGAAAAACTGTTTTTT
TRBJ2-7,NA,TRBV28,NA,CASSLGWGEQYF,TGTGCCAGCAGTTTAGGATGGGGCGAGCAGTACTTC